Here is one TCR beta chain with its context. The CDR3 spans 17 residues. V dropped 0 bases and J dropped 0 bases, with 13 bases sitting between them. Germline CDR1 reads SGDLS; CDR2 reads YYNGEE. The data are from a study of blood T cell repertoires in COVID-19. Study context: PBMCs, B-cell-depleted T cells, or T cells were the source of the cDNA or gDNA that made up the material.

The table came from immunoSEQ multiplex PCR; TCRdb's copy has only in-frame clones and leaves some out. The repertoire has 120,000 to 150,000 clones, around 82% of them found once; the top ten carry around 5%. This sequence was found in a woman in her fifties or sixties with acute or convalescent COVID-19. This chain links TRBV9 with TRBJ1-3, with D perhaps matching TRBD1 (5 bases). The source material was peripheral blood. CDR3 sequence reads: CASSVAGAGASGNTIYF. In DNA form, the CDR3 reads TGTGCCAGCAGCGTAGCTGGGGCAGGCGCCTCTGGAAACACCATATATTTT. Filled out from reference TRBV9 and TRBJ1-3, the complete variable domain reads DSGVTQTPKHLITATGQRVTLRCSPRSGDLSVYWYQQSLDQGLQFLIQYYNGEERAKGNILERFSAQQFPDLHSELNLSSLELGDSALYFCASSVAGAGASGNTIYFGEGSWLTVV.